These T cell receptor beta chains were read from a single sample in a study of cytomegalovirus exposure and HLA in healthy donors. Produced via immunoSEQ multiplex PCR; TCRdb's table is partial and in-frame only. The sample totals about 40,000 clones; its top ten clones hold 6.2%. Sequenced material: PBMCs. The receptor source for this set is a man aged 30 to 39 in good health and CMV-seronegative. Both conserved end residues are part of each CDR3. D genes are given only for firm matches. Clone size is stated in some rows and not others, as once, few, many or a class when expanded.

>TRBD1|.|TRBV6-5|TRBJ1-5
CASSFSGGGQPQHF
TGTGCCAGCAGTTTCTCAGGGGGCGGACAGCCCCAGCATTTT
>.|.|TRBV15|TRBJ2-3
CATQSPGLSTDTQYF
TGTGCCACTCAAAGTCCGGGACTTAGCACAGATACGCAGTATTTT
>.|.|TRBV27|TRBJ1-5
CASNYGGPNQPQHF
TGTGCCAGCAACTACGGGGGGCCCAATCAGCCCCAGCATTTT
>.|.|TRBV19|TRBJ2-5
CASRSLRQLGETQYF
TGTGCCAGTAGGTCCCTCAGACAGCTCGGGGAGACCCAGTACTTC
>TRBD2|.|TRBV15|TRBJ2-2
CATKWGLATGGELFF
TGTGCCACCAAATGGGGACTAGCGACGGGCGGGGAGCTGTTTTTT
>.|.|TRBV7-9|TRBJ2-5
CASSVAHGQRWEETQYF
TGTGCCAGCAGCGTAGCGCACGGCCAGCGCTGGGAAGAGACCCAGTACTTC
>.|.|TRBV6-5|TRBJ2-7
CASSHGGLFSYEQYF
TGTGCCAGCAGCCACGGGGGATTGTTTTCCTACGAGCAGTACTTC
>.|.|TRBV10-3|TRBJ2-7
CAISNDLAPSYEQYF
TGTGCCATCAGCAACGACCTAGCCCCCTCCTACGAGCAGTACTTC
>TRBD1|medium-sized|TRBV7-9|TRBJ1-5
CASSLDRGSFNQPQHF
TGTGCCAGCAGCTTGGACAGGGGGAGCTTCAATCAGCCCCAGCATTTT
>TRBD2|.|TRBV5-1|TRBJ2-3
CASSTTSGRGVDTQYF
TGCGCCAGCAGCACGACTAGCGGGAGGGGAGTAGATACGCAGTATTTT
>TRBD2|.|TRBV18|TRBJ2-3
CASSPSYGGDTQYF
TGTGCCAGCTCACCTTCCTACGGGGGGGATACGCAGTATTTT
>.|.|TRBV11-2|TRBJ2-7
CASSLGTGYEQYF
TGTGCCAGCAGCTTAGGAACGGGCTACGAGCAGTACTTC
>TRBD1|.|TRBV6-1|TRBJ2-5
CASSGTGGLETQYF
TGTGCCAGCAGTGGGACAGGGGGCCTGGAGACCCAGTACTTC
>TRBD2|.|TRBV5-1|TRBJ2-1
CASSLWGLAGESYNEQFF
TGCGCCAGCAGCTTGTGGGGGCTAGCGGGAGAAAGTTACAATGAGCAGTTCTTC
>.|.|TRBV18|TRBJ1-1
CASSPLPDTEAFF
TGTGCCAGCTCACCCCTGCCGGACACTGAAGCTTTCTTT
>.|.|TRBV4-1|TRBJ2-7
CASSQVLAEVSSYEQYF
TGCGCCAGCAGCCAAGTTTTAGCGGAAGTTTCGTCCTACGAGCAGTACTTC
>TRBD2|.|TRBV7-6|TRBJ2-1
CASSRPSGTHEQFF
TGTGCCAGCAGCCGGCCTAGCGGGACCCATGAGCAGTTCTTC
>.|.|TRBV14|TRBJ1-4
CASSQVVALNEKLFF
TGTGCCAGCAGCCAAGTCGTGGCTCTTAATGAAAAACTGTTTTTT
>.|.|TRBV10-3|TRBJ2-7
CAISRDNYEQYF
TGTGCCATCAGCCGGGACAACTACGAGCAGTACTTC
>.|.|TRBV18|TRBJ2-7
CASSPLDSYEQYF
TGTGCCAGCTCACCCCTAGACTCCTACGAGCAGTACTTC
>TRBD2|.|TRBV7-2|TRBJ2-1
CASSSNRDYPNEQFF
TGTGCCAGCAGCTCCAACCGGGACTACCCCAATGAGCAGTTCTTC
>.|.|TRBV2|TRBJ1-2
CASSEDGNYGYTF
TGTGCCAGCAGTGAAGACGGGAACTATGGCTACACCTTC
>TRBD1|.|TRBV5-1|TRBJ2-7
CASSLNDRDEQYF
TGCGCCAGCAGCTTAAATGACAGGGACGAGCAGTACTTC
>TRBD1|.|TRBV19|TRBJ2-7
CASSMFSGQGYEQYF
TGTGCCAGTAGTATGTTTTCGGGACAGGGCTACGAGCAGTACTTC
>.|.|TRBV7-9|TRBJ2-5
CASSFSGAQETQYF
TGTGCCAGCAGCTTCTCAGGGGCGCAGGAGACCCAGTACTTC
>.|.|TRBV25-1|TRBJ1-5
CASSEYGGNQPQHF
TGTGCCAGCAGTGAATACGGGGGCAATCAGCCCCAGCATTTT
>.|.|TRBV6-1|TRBJ1-6
CASSPNRGAPGPLHF
TGTGCCAGCAGTCCAAACCGGGGGGCCCCCGGTCCCCTCCACTTT
>.|.|TRBV7-7|TRBJ2-2
CASSQTNTGELFF
TGTGCCAGCAGCCAAACGAACACCGGGGAGCTGTTTTTT
>.|.|TRBV4-3|TRBJ1-4
CASSQFRGGAEKLFF
TGCGCCAGCAGCCAATTTCGTGGAGGAGCGGAGAAACTGTTTTTT
>.|.|TRBV25-1|TRBJ1-2
CASSGGQIYGYTF
TGTGCCAGCAGTGGAGGACAGATATATGGCTACACCTTC
>TRBD2|.|TRBV6-6|TRBJ2-5
CASSSRIAGDAETQYF
TGTGCCAGCAGTTCTCGTATAGCGGGAGATGCAGAGACCCAGTACTTC
>TRBD1|.|TRBV10-2|TRBJ2-7
CASSESTGSRVGEQYF
TGCGCCAGCAGTGAGTCGACAGGGTCCCGGGTGGGGGAGCAGTACTTC
>.|.|TRBV10-1|TRBJ1-5
CASSDLGQNQPQHF
TGCGCCAGCAGTGACCTCGGACAAAATCAGCCCCAGCATTTT
>TRBD1|.|TRBV6-5|TRBJ2-1
CASGRGLGEQFF
TGTGCCAGCGGTAGGGGGCTTGGGGAGCAGTTCTTC
>.|.|TRBV5-4|TRBJ2-2
CASLESNTGELFF
TGTGCCAGCCTAGAATCGAACACCGGGGAGCTGTTTTTT
>TRBD1|.|TRBV19|TRBJ1-1
CASRDRSLGTRLNTEAFF
TGTGCCAGTAGGGACAGGAGCCTGGGCACTAGGTTGAACACTGAAGCTTTCTTT
>.|.|TRBV7-9|TRBJ1-2
CASSTGNYGYTF
TGTGCCAGCAGCACGGGGAACTATGGCTACACCTTC
>.|.|TRBV25-1|TRBJ2-2
CASSGTRGTGELFF
TGTGCCAGCAGTGGGACAAGGGGAACCGGGGAGCTGTTTTTT
>.|.|TRBV5-1|TRBJ1-3
CASSEGSRSGNTIYF
TGCGCCAGCAGCGAGGGCAGCCGCTCTGGAAACACCATATATTTT
>TRBD2|.|TRBV4-2|TRBJ2-7
CASGPGLAGSSYEQYF
TGTGCCAGCGGACCGGGACTAGCGGGAAGCTCCTACGAGCAGTACTTC
>TRBD1|.|TRBV12-5|TRBJ1-2
CASERDRRGYTF
TGTGCTAGTGAAAGGGACAGGCGCGGCTACACCTTC
>.|.|TRBV6-5|TRBJ2-6
CASSRDSSGANVLTF
TGTGCCAGCAGTCGAGACAGCTCTGGGGCCAACGTCCTGACTTTC
>.|.|TRBV27|TRBJ1-4
CASSLRVLEKLFF
TGTGCCAGCAGTTTACGGGTGCTCGAAAAACTGTTTTTT
>TRBD1|.|TRBV5-6|TRBJ1-6
CASSLSAGGGSYNSPLHF
TGTGCCAGCAGCTTGAGCGCAGGGGGAGGCTCCTATAATTCACCCCTCCACTTT
>.|.|TRBV4-3|TRBJ1-5
CASSQDYSGGQTFNQPQHF
TGCGCCAGCAGCCAAGATTACTCGGGGGGCCAAACCTTCAATCAGCCCCAGCATTTT
>.|.|TRBV4-2|TRBJ1-2
CASSQGGGMVGRDYGYTF
TGTGCCAGCAGCCAAGGAGGGGGTATGGTGGGCAGGGACTATGGCTACACCTTC
>TRBD2|.|TRBV7-3|TRBJ2-2
CASSPGSGRRELFF
TGTGCCAGCAGCCCCGGTTCCGGGAGGAGGGAGCTGTTTTTT
>TRBD2|.|TRBV4-2|TRBJ2-3
CASSQDRAGGTDTQYF
TGTGCCAGCAGCCAAGATAGAGCGGGGGGCACAGATACGCAGTATTTT
>TRBD2|.|TRBV18|TRBJ2-1
CASSQTSTTSGDYNEQFF
TGTGCCAGCTCACAGACCTCGACTACTAGCGGGGACTACAATGAGCAGTTCTTC
>TRBD2|.|TRBV5-4|TRBJ2-2
CASSPKTSPNTGELFF
TGTGCCAGCAGTCCGAAGACTAGCCCTAACACCGGGGAGCTGTTTTTT
>.|.|TRBV6-4|TRBJ1-5
CASSLVQGTIQPQHF
TGTGCCAGCAGCCTAGTACAGGGCACGATCCAGCCCCAGCATTTT